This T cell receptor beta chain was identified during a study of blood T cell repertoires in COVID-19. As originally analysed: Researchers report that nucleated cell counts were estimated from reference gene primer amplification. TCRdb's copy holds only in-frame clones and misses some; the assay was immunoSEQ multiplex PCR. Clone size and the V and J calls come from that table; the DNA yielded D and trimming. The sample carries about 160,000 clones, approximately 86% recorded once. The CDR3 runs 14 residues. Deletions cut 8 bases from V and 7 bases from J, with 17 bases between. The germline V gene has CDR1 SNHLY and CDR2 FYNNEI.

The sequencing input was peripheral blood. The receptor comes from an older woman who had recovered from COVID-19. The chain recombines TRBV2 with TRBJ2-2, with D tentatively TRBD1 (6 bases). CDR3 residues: CASRSAGEIGELFF. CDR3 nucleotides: TGTGCCAGCCGAAGTGCAGGGGAGATCGGGGAGCTGTTTTTT.